This T cell receptor beta chain was captured by sequencing in a study of T cell responses to AZD1222 COVID-19 vaccine. As concerns this clone: As yet, its antigen is unknown.

Study-wide points: Baseline seropositivity occurred in only a handful of AZD1222 recipients. Of spike-specific TCRs, nearly half reportedly target regions left unmutated in variants. A mostly white British donor set with more females was recruited, and clonal diversity was possibly underestimated.

Generated by immunoSEQ multiplex PCR, the TCRdb table keeps only in-frame clones and is missing some. The table records fewer than 150,000 clones, about nine tenths of them present only once. Second-dose intervals near 4 or 12 weeks were combined. V dropped 5 bases and J dropped 1 base, with 20 bases sitting between them. There are 17 residues in the CDR3. Germline V gene data show CDR1 as SGHVS and CDR2 as FQNEAQ. The material was peripheral blood, obtained 28 days after the second AZD1222 dose. V usage is TRBV7-8 and J usage is TRBJ1-1; perhaps TRBD1 as D (6 bases). The sequence came from an adult who received the AZD1222 COVID-19 vaccine. The CDR3: CASSRPRWGQPNTEAFF. In DNA form, the CDR3 reads TGTGCCAGCAGCCGACCCCGCTGGGGACAACCGAACACTGAAGCTTTCTTT.